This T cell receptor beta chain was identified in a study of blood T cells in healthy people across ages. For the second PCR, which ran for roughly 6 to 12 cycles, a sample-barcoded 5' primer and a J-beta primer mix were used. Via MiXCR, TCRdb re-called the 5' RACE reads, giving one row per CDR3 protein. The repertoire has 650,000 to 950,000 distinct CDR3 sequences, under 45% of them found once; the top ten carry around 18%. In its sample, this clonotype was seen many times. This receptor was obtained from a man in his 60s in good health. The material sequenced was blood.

The CDR3 DNA reads as TGTGCCAGCAGGAGGGGGGGCACAGATACGCAGTATTTT. This codes for CASRRGGTDTQYF. This sequence joins TRBV27 and TRBJ2-3; D is perhaps TRBD1 or TRBD2 (6 bases each). Trimming removed 6 bases at V and 1 base at J, with 8 bases between. Per the germline V gene, CDR1 is MNHEY and CDR2 is SMNVEV (reference sequence). The CDR3 sequence is 13 residues long.